This TCR beta chain stems from a study of OX40 agonist ivuxolimab in advanced cancers. The CDR3 has 12 residues. Germline lookup yields CDR1 WNHNN and CDR2 SYGVQD (reference sequence). V lost 2 bases and J lost 6, with 8 bases in between. Clones were read by immunoSEQ multiplex PCR, and TCRdb kept only the in-frame ones, dropping some. Of about 15,000 clones in the sample, roughly 82% were seen once. The sample consisted of CD4+ or CD8+ T cells sorted from blood, taken in a trial of the OX40 agonist ivuxolimab. The V and J genes are TRBV10-1 and TRBJ2-7; either TRBD1 or TRBD2 may fit D (5 bases each). This sequence was found in an adult with an advanced solid tumor such as melanoma, head and neck, liver or kidney cancer. The CDR3 DNA follows: TGCGCCAGCAGTGAGACAGGAGGCGAGCAGTACTTC. Protein: CASSETGGEQYF.